This T cell receptor (beta chain) was recorded in a study of response to subunit inactivated influenza vaccine. Each CDR3 protein gets one entry after TCRdb re-called the RT-PCR reads with MiXCR. The sample shows roughly 170,000 distinct CDR3 sequences, about 10% of them seen only once. Germline V CDR1 and CDR2: SGHTA, FQGNSA. Trimming removed 0 bases at V and 15 bases at J, with 15 bases between. CDR3 length: 13 amino acids. This sequence joins TRBV7-2 and TRBJ2-1, with a possible D match to TRBD2 (5 bases). This TCR was recovered from a man aged 50 or older who received an inactivated influenza vaccine. The sequenced sample was non-naive T cells sorted from PBMCs, obtained on the day of vaccination. The CDR3 loop is CASSLADVGGAFF. DNA for the CDR3: TGTGCCAGCAGCTTAGCGGACGTCGGAGGTGCGTTCTTC.